This T cell receptor beta chain was sequenced for a study of control samples from healthy donors and cancer patients (dated by TCRdb to the early 2020s). V drops 6 bases and J drops 2 bases, leaving 11 bases in between. Based on the germline V gene, the CDR1 and CDR2 sequences are ENHRY and SYGVKD. CDR3 length: 13 amino acids, cysteine to phenylalanine. Of all the DNA, just the CDR3 is kept, 39 bases in frame from base 1. As concerns this clone: Its cognate antigen has yet to be identified. Within one base of it there is no much larger clone, and no base qualities were kept.

Library preparation used the immunoSEQ multiplex PCR assay. What TCRdb holds here is the immuneACCESS table cut down to in-frame rearrangements. Part of the clones is not present; checked against another copy, under half of the missing clones reflect an unresolved V gene, and the others are unexplained. The sample table lists roughly 81,000 clones, 75% to 85% of them with a count of one. 9.5% to 13% of the sample comes from the top ten. Sequencing was carried out using PBMCs. This chain joins TRBV10-3 to TRBJ2-7, with a tentative D gene TRBD2 over 6 matching bases. The TCR comes from a man in his sixties with head and neck cancer. The CDR3 corresponds to CAIRRDGPYEQYF. The nucleotides read TGTGCCATCAGGCGGGACGGGCCCTACGAGCAGTACTTC.